A selection of T cell receptor beta chains follows, all from one sample in a study of T cells expressing NK-cell markers. For each CDR3 protein, TCRdb gives one entry from its re-call of the 5' RACE reads, without DNA. Its clone listing holds 400,000 to 550,000 distinct CDR3 sequences. Material: blood T cells: a sorted CD56 or NKG2C T cell subset, CD4+ or CD8+ T cells, or bulk PBMC T cells (not recorded which). The receptor source for this set is a woman aged 18 to 75 in good health. CDR3s include the opening cysteine and the closing phenylalanine or tryptophan.

J gene: TRBJ1-3; CDR3 length: 13; V gene: TRBV15; CDR3 protein: CATSRYLGNTIYF
J gene: TRBJ2-1; CDR3 length: 13; V gene: TRBV6-2/TRBV6-3; CDR3 protein: CASRDRSYNEQFF
J gene: TRBJ2-3; CDR3 length: 14; V gene: TRBV12-3/TRBV12-4; CDR3 protein: CASSWAGDTDTQYF
J gene: TRBJ1-3; CDR3 length: 15; V gene: TRBV6-5; CDR3 protein: CASSYGGTSGNTIYF
J gene: TRBJ1-3; CDR3 length: 16; V gene: TRBV12-3/TRBV12-4; CDR3 protein: CASSLSGQTSGNTIYF
J gene: TRBJ2-6; CDR3 length: 15; V gene: TRBV6-1; CDR3 protein: CASSNSLSGANVLTF
J gene: TRBJ2-7; CDR3 length: 13; V gene: TRBV12-3/TRBV12-4; CDR3 protein: CASSRTSLGEQYF
J gene: TRBJ1-5; CDR3 length: 13; V gene: TRBV6-2/TRBV6-3; CDR3 protein: CASSYSVDQPQHF
J gene: TRBJ2-2; CDR3 length: 14; V gene: TRBV19; CDR3 protein: CASSTGIDTGELFF
J gene: TRBJ1-2; CDR3 length: 14; V gene: TRBV6-1; CDR3 protein: CASSTGQGEWGYTF
J gene: TRBJ2-5; CDR3 length: 17; V gene: TRBV27; CDR3 protein: CASRPSSGLALGKTQYF
J gene: TRBJ2-2; CDR3 length: 13; V gene: TRBV3-1; CDR3 protein: CASSRLNSGELFF
J gene: TRBJ1-6; CDR3 length: 14; V gene: TRBV4-3; CDR3 protein: CASSQESRGFTLHF
J gene: TRBJ2-5; CDR3 length: 17; V gene: TRBV5-4; CDR3 protein: CASSLALQGEYQETQYF
J gene: TRBJ2-7; CDR3 length: 14; V gene: TRBV5-1; CDR3 protein: CASSLSATPYEQYF
J gene: TRBJ2-1; CDR3 length: 20; V gene: TRBV11-2; CDR3 protein: CASSSAGLAGVSSSYNEQFF
J gene: TRBJ2-7; CDR3 length: 17; V gene: TRBV7-2; CDR3 protein: CASSPRGTHSNGYEQYF
J gene: TRBJ1-3; CDR3 length: 13; V gene: TRBV7-2; CDR3 protein: CASSLGARNTIYF
J gene: TRBJ2-1; CDR3 length: 18; V gene: TRBV3-1; CDR3 protein: CASSTEGLAGGTYNEQFF
J gene: TRBJ2-3; CDR3 length: 13; V gene: TRBV9; CDR3 protein: CASSSASLDTQYF
J gene: TRBJ2-7; CDR3 length: 13; V gene: TRBV20-1; CDR3 protein: CSAPRYSSYEQYF
J gene: TRBJ2-7; CDR3 length: 16; V gene: TRBV5-1; CDR3 protein: CASSPRGSGSSYEQYF
J gene: TRBJ2-1; CDR3 length: 13; V gene: TRBV7-9; CDR3 protein: CASSPRQFNEQFF
J gene: TRBJ2-1; CDR3 length: 17; V gene: TRBV20-1; CDR3 protein: CSASAGLAGGRYNEQFF
J gene: TRBJ1-6; CDR3 length: 14; V gene: TRBV12-3/TRBV12-4; CDR3 protein: CASSWGGYNSPLHF
J gene: TRBJ2-6; CDR3 length: 18; V gene: TRBV19; CDR3 protein: CASSPWTGDSSGANVLTF
J gene: TRBJ2-7; CDR3 length: 15; V gene: TRBV6-1; CDR3 protein: CASSMGRLLSYEQYF
J gene: TRBJ2-1; CDR3 length: 16; V gene: TRBV7-8; CDR3 protein: CASSSPGGQGVDEQFF